This passage covers 21 T cell receptor beta chains from one sample sequenced in a study of blood T cell repertoires in COVID-19. Sequencing was performed with immunoSEQ multiplex PCR; in TCRdb, only in-frame clones are kept and a portion is missing. The table has 200,000 to 300,000 clones, roughly 86% seen once. The sample taken for sequencing was peripheral blood. Every receptor here comes from a man aged 40-49 years who had recovered from COVID-19.

The genes are TRBV6-5 and TRBJ2-3, with D possibly TRBD1 on 6 matching bases. V dropped 6 bases and J dropped 1 base, with 14 bases sitting between them. Germline loops: CDR1 MNHEY, CDR2 SVGAGI. CDR3 length: 15 amino acids. CDR3 residues: CASRGGRARTDTQYF. For the CDR3, the DNA is TGTGCCAGCAGAGGGGGAAGGGCTCGCACAGATACGCAGTATTTT.

Concerning this clone itself: The germline gene is not matched at one end of the junction; a read error may be the cause. V usage is TRBV9 and J usage is TRBJ1-2; no definite D call. Germline CDR1 reads SGDLS; CDR2 reads YYNGEE. The CDR3 has 14 amino acids. The DNA for the CDR3 is TGTGCCAGCGCCCATGTGGCGGCCAACCTCCCTCTGGCCTTC. Protein: CASAHVAANLPLAF.

DNA of the CDR3: TGTGCCAGCAGTTCCCAGGGGGGAGAAGCTTTCTTT. Encoded protein: CASSSQGGEAFF. V is TRBV12-3 or TRBV12-4 and J is TRBJ1-1, with 7 nucleotides matching TRBD1. J lost 8 bases, V lost 4 bases, and 4 bases had no gene match. There are 12 residues in the CDR3.

This chain joins TRBV19 and TRBJ1-2; D possibly corresponds to TRBD1 (5 bases). Germline CDR1 LNHDA, CDR2 SQIVND (reference sequence). The CDR3 contains 11 residues. V lost 11 bases and J lost 8, with 15 bases in between. In DNA form, the CDR3 reads TGTGCCGTAAGCGCAGGGTACGGCTACACCTTC. Its protein is CAVSAGYGYTF.

The J gene is TRBJ2-7, the V gene TRBV7-6, with 11 positions matching TRBD1. This CDR3 contains 18 residues. CDR1 is SGHVS and CDR2 is FNYEAQ in the germline V gene. V shed 1 base, J shed 4 bases, and the junction held 12 bases outside the gene matches. CDR3 amino acids: CASSLVPSSRDRGYEQYF. CDR3 bases: TGTGCCAGCAGCTTAGTCCCATCGTCCCGGGACAGGGGGTACGAGCAGTACTTC.

The chain uses TRBV7-9 and TRBJ2-1; 9 nucleotides agree with TRBD2. CDR3 length: 14 amino acids. Losses at the gene ends were 1 base for V and 9 bases for J; bases not matched to a gene: 4. CDR1 and CDR2 from the germline V gene are SEHNR and FQNEAQ (reference sequence). The CDR3: CASSLGAGGGEQFF. In DNA form, the CDR3 reads TGTGCCAGCAGCTTAGGGGCGGGAGGGGGTGAGCAGTTCTTC.

This clone was detected once. The chain links TRBV9 to TRBJ1-2; the D gene is possibly TRBD1 (6 bases). This CDR3 has 15 amino acids. Germline loops: CDR1 SGDLS, CDR2 YYNGEE. V lost 4 bases and J lost 0, with 13 bases in between. The CDR3 DNA follows: TGTGCCAGCAGCCCCGATGGACAGCCTAACTATGGCTACACCTTC. It translates to CASSPDGQPNYGYTF.

This chain connects TRBV7-2 to TRBJ2-3; TRBD2 might be the D (6 bases). The germline V and J ends were trimmed by 1 base and 1 base, with 6 bases remaining between them. CDR1 and CDR2 from the germline V gene are SGHTA and FQGNSA. The CDR3 consists of 14 residues. The CDR3 protein is CASSLGEGTDTQYF. The CDR3 nucleotides are TGTGCCAGCAGCTTAGGGGAGGGCACAGATACGCAGTATTTT.

The J gene is TRBJ1-5, the V gene TRBV4-1; possible D gene TRBD1, 5 bases. The CDR3 is 15 amino acids. Germline V gene lookup returns CDR1 MGHRA and CDR2 YSYEKL. Trimming left V 0 bases short and J 3 bases short, with 9 bases between. The CDR3: CASSQDGHYNQPQHF. The CDR3 DNA sequence: TGCGCCAGCAGCCAAGACGGACACTACAATCAGCCCCAGCATTTT.

The V and J genes are TRBV7-2 and TRBJ1-2; D call uncertain. Germline-derived CDR1 and CDR2 are SGHTA and FQGNSA. V lost 2 bases and J lost 0, with 19 bases in between. This CDR3 is 18 amino acids long. For the CDR3, the DNA is TGTGCCAGCAGCTTACCGTCGACGACATCGCAAGCTAACTATGGCTACACCTTC. Translation gives CASSLPSTTSQANYGYTF.

The rearrangement links TRBV27 to TRBJ2-1, with D hard to call. There are 12 residues in the CDR3. The germline V gene has CDR1 MNHEY and CDR2 SMNVEV (reference sequence). Trimming removed 4 bases at V and 5 bases at J, with 6 bases between. The CDR3 DNA reads TGTGCCAGCAGTTCATCCAACAATGAGCAGTTCTTC. Encoded protein: CASSSSNNEQFF.

The chain is built from TRBV18 and TRBJ1-1; D might be TRBD1 (6 bases). The CDR3 runs 14 residues. In germline, CDR1 is KGHSH, CDR2 LQKENI. The germline V and J ends were trimmed by 2 bases and 0 bases, with 7 bases remaining between them. CDR3 in amino acids: CASSPTGMNTEAFF. The CDR3 nucleotides are TGTGCCAGCTCACCAACAGGGATGAACACTGAAGCTTTCTTT.

The chain couples TRBV7-2 to TRBJ2-2; 7 bases map to TRBD1. Germline CDR1 is SGHTA and CDR2 is FQGNSA. Trimming cost V 1 base and J 4 bases; bases outside gene matches: 3. CDR3 length: 15 residues. This chain's CDR3 is CASSLVPGGTGELFF. Written as DNA, the CDR3 is TGTGCCAGCAGCTTAGTTCCAGGGGGCACCGGGGAGCTGTTTTTT.

The rearrangement links TRBV7-2 to TRBJ2-7, with a weak D call TRBD2 (6 bases). Germline loops: CDR1 SGHTA, CDR2 FQGNSA. The length of the CDR3 is 14 residues. V gave up 8 bases and J gave up 4 bases, with 18 bases separating them. CDR3 sequence (DNA): TGTGCCAGCTCCCGCGGGGCGGATCCGTACGAGCAGTACTTC. Translating it yields CASSRGADPYEQYF. Together with reference TRBV7-2 and TRBJ2-7, the CDR3 gives the full variable domain: GAGVSQSPSNKVTEKGKDVELRCDPISGHTALYWYRQSLGQGLEFLIYFQGNSAPDKSGLPSDRFSAERTGGSVSTLTIQRTQQEDSAVYLCASSRGADPYEQYFGPGTRLTVT.

This clone was seen once. The chain combines TRBV4-3 with TRBJ2-5; TRBD2 matches 8 bases. J gave up 5 bases and V 4 bases, and 3 bases lay outside the gene matches. Germline CDR1 and CDR2: LGHNA and YSLEER. The CDR3 runs to 13 residues. Here the CDR3 reads CASSRGLVETQYF. CDR3 DNA sequence: TGCGCCAGCAGCCGGGGACTAGTCGAGACCCAGTACTTC.

The CDR3 DNA reads as TGTGCCAGTAGTAACAGGGCCGGGGCCAACGTCCTGACTTTC. As protein: CASSNRAGANVLTF. The V gene is TRBV19, the J gene TRBJ2-6; D is possibly TRBD1 (6 bases). Deletions cut 4 bases from V and 4 bases from J, with 8 bases between. The CDR3 has 14 residues. Germline CDR1 and CDR2: LNHDA and SQIVND (reference sequence). The full variable domain, with the rest looked up from reference TRBV19 and TRBJ2-6, is DGGITQSPKYLFRKEGQNVTLSCEQNLNHDAMYWYRQDPGQGLRLIYYSQIVNDFQKGDIAEGYSVSREKKESFPLTVTSAQKNPTAFYLCASSNRAGANVLTFGAGSRLTVL.

This clone was seen only once. The chain links TRBV10-2 to TRBJ1-4, with D uncertain. Per germline, CDR1 WSHSY and CDR2 SAAADI. CDR3 size: 11 residues. The V end was cut by 7 bases, the J end by 4 bases, with 4 bases between. This chain's CDR3 is CASTHNEKLFF. CDR3 coding DNA: TGCGCCAGCACCCATAATGAAAAACTGTTTTTT.

V and J are TRBV7-8 and TRBJ2-1; D possibly corresponds to TRBD2 (6 bases). Trimming removed 6 bases at V and 2 bases at J, with 8 bases between. CDR3 size: 13 residues. Per germline, CDR1 SGHVS and CDR2 FQNEAQ. CDR3 sequence: CASRDYPYNEQFF. In DNA, the CDR3 is TGTGCCAGCAGGGACTACCCCTACAATGAGCAGTTCTTC. Supplemented by reference TRBV7-8 and TRBJ2-1, the full variable domain reads GAGVSQSPRYKVAKRGQDVALRCDPISGHVSLFWYQQALGQGPEFLTYFQNEAQLDKSGLPSDRFFAERPEGSVSTLKIQRTQQEDSAVYLCASRDYPYNEQFFGPGTRLTVL.

J is TRBJ2-5 and V is TRBV12-5, with D possibly matching TRBD2 (5 bases). V dropped 7 bases and J dropped 0 bases, with 12 bases sitting between them. The CDR3 runs to 14 residues. Germline values: CDR1 LGHNT, CDR2 FRNRAP. The CDR3 DNA reads TGTGCTAGTGACGTTCGGGGTAACCAAGAGACCCAGTACTTC. This sequence encodes CASDVRGNQETQYF.

J is TRBJ2-2 and V is TRBV2; weak D call: TRBD2 (6 bases). Trimming took off 2 bases at V and 7 bases at J, with 11 bases between the two ends. The germline CDR1 and CDR2 sequences are SNHLY and FYNNEI. The CDR3 is made up of 14 amino acids. The CDR3 reads CASSEWTTGGELFF. CDR3 sequence (DNA): TGTGCCAGCAGTGAATGGACTACCGGCGGGGAGCTGTTTTTT.

The chain has TRBV11-3 and TRBJ2-1, with D hard to call. Germline V CDR1 and CDR2: SGHNT, YENEEA. Trimming removed 3 bases from V and 2 bases from J, with 8 bases in between. There are 14 residues in the CDR3. In DNA form, the CDR3 reads TGTGCCAGCAGCTTCGGTGTAACCTACAATGAGCAGTTCTTC. Translating gives CASSFGVTYNEQFF.